Reported below is one T cell receptor (beta chain). No antigen is known for it. This entry belongs to a study of T cell repertoires in cytomegalovirus infection. Study at large: Recently identified HLA-C-restricted CMV epitopes and well-studied HLA-B-restricted CMV epitopes were used by the study. Both a matching HLA type and CMV infection were indicated by public TCR beta signatures. Findings and caveats of the study: Cumulated frequencies of public TCR beta families served to identify carriers of CMV plus the relevant HLA. HLA-C-restricted CMV-specific TCR beta clonotypes prevailed in the ex vivo response.

TCRdb re-called the reads with MiXCR, one entry per CDR3 protein. The data hold fewer than 850,000 distinct CDR3 sequences, with under 35% observed a single time. The sequencing used cultured CD8+ T cells from PBMCs, collected from culture after CMV antigen stimulation. The TCR was taken from a human donor in good health (CMV status not recorded). Some clones in this sample may be carry-over from other donors' samples.

The CDR3 spells CATSGRGGYTF. CDR3 nucleotide sequence: TGTGCCACCAGTGGTCGTGGGGGCTACACCTTC. J is TRBJ1-2 and V is TRBV24-1; D remains ambiguous. Germline V CDR1 and CDR2: KGHDR, SFDVKD. V lost 5 bases and J lost 8, with 8 bases in between. The CDR3 spans 11 residues.